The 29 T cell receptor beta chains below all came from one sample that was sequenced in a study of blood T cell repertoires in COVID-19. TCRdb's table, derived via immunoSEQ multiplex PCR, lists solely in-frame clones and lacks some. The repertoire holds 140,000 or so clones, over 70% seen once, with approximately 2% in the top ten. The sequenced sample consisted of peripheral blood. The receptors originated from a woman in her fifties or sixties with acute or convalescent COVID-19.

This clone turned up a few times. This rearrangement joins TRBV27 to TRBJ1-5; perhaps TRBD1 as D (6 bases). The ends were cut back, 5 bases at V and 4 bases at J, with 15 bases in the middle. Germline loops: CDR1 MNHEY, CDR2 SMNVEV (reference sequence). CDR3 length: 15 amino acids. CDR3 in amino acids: CASSPQTGRNQPQHF. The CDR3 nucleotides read TGTGCCAGCAGTCCCCAGACAGGTCGAAATCAGCCCCAGCATTTT.

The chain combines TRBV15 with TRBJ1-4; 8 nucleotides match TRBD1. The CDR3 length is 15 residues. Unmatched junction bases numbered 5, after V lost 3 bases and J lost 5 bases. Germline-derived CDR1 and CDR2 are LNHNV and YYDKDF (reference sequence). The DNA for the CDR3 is TGTGCCACCAGCAGGGAGGACAGGGCGAATGAAAAACTGTTTTTT. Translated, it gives CATSREDRANEKLFF.

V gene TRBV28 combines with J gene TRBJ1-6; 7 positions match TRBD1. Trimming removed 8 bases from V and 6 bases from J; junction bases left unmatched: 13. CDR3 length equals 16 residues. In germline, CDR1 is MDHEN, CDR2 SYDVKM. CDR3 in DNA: TGTGCCAGCGCCACGCTAGGGACAGCCCTTAATTCACCCCTCCACTTT. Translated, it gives CASATLGTALNSPLHF.

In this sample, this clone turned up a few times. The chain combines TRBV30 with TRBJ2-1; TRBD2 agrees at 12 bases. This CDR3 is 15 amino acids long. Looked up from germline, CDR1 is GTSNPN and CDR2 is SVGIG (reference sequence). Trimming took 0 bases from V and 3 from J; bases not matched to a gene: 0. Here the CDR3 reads CAWSVLAGGYNEQFF. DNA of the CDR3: TGTGCCTGGAGTGTACTAGCGGGGGGCTACAATGAGCAGTTCTTC.

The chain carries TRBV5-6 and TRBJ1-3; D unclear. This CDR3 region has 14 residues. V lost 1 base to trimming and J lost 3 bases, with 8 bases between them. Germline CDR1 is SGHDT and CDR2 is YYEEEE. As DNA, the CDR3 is TGTGCCAGCAGCTTGTCTTCCAGTGGAAACACCATATATTTT. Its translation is CASSLSSSGNTIYF.

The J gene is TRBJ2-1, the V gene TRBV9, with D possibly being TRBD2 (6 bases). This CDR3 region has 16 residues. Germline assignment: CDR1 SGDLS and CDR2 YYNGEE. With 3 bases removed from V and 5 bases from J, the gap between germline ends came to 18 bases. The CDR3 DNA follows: TGTGCCAGCAGCGAGGCCGGGACTTGGATCGACAATGAGCAGTTCTTC. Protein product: CASSEAGTWIDNEQFF.

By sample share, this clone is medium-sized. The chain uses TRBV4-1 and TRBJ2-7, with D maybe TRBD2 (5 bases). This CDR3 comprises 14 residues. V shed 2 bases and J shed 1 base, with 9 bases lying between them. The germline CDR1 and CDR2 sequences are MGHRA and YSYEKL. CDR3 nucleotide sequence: TGCGCCAGCAGCCAACTAGACTATTCCTACGAGCAGTACTTC. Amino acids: CASSQLDYSYEQYF.

As DNA, the CDR3 is TGTGCCACCAGTGACCGCCTGACTAGCGGACTGAACACCGGGGAGCTGTTTTTT. It codes for CATSDRLTSGLNTGELFF. J is TRBJ2-2 and V is TRBV24-1; 9 bases match TRBD2. The V segment lost 4 bases and the J segment 1 base; nucleotides outside the gene matches: 9. The CDR3 is made up of 18 amino acids. CDR1 and CDR2 from the germline V gene are KGHDR and SFDVKD.

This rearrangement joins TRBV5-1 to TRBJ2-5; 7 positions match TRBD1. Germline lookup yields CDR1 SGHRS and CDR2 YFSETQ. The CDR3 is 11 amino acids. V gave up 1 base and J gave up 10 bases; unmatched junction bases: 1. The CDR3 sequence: CASSLQGVQYF. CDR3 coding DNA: TGCGCCAGCAGCTTGCAGGGGGTCCAGTACTTC. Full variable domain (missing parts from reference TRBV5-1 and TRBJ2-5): KAGVTQTPRYLIKTRGQQVTLSCSPISGHRSVSWYQQTPGQGLQFLFEYFSETQRNKGNFPGRFSGRQFSNSRSEMNVSTLELGDSALYLCASSLQGVQYFGPGTRLLVL.

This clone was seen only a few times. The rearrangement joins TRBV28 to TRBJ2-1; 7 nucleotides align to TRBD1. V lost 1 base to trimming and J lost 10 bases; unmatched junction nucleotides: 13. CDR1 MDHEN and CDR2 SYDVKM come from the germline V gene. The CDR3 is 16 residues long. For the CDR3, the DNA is TGTGCCAGCAGTTTATATTTCGGACAGGCCCAATGGGAGCAGTTCTTC. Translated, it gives CASSLYFGQAQWEQFF.

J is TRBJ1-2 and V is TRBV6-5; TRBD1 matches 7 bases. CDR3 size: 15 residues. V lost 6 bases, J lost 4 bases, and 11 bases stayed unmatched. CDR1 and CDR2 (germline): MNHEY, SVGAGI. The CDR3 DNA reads TGTGCCAGCAGCCGCTTGGACAGGACTGCCTATGGCTACACCTTC. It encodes CASSRLDRTAYGYTF.

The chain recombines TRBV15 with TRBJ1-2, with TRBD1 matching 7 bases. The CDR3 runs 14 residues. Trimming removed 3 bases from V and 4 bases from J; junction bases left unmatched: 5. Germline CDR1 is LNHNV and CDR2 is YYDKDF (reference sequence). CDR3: CATSRWDSSYGYTF. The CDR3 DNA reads TGTGCCACCAGCAGGTGGGACAGTTCCTATGGCTACACCTTC.

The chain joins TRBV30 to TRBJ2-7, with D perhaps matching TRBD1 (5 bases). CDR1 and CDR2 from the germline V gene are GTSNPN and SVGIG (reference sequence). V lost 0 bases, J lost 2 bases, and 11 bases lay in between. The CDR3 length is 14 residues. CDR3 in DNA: TGTGCCTGGAGTGTCGGCAGGGCCACCTACGAGCAGTACTTC. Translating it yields CAWSVGRATYEQYF.

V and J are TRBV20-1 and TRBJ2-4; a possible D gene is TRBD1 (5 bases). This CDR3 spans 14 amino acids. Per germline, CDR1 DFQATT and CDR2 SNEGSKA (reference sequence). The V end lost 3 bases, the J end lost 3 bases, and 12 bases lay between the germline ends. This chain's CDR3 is CSASRQGGKNIQYF. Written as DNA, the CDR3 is TGCAGTGCTAGTAGGCAGGGCGGCAAAAACATTCAGTACTTC.

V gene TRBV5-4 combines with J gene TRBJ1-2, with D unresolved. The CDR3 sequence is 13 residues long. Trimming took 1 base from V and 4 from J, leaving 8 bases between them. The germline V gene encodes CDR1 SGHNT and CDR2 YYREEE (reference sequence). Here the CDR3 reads CASSLPSSYGYTF. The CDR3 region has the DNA TGTGCCAGCAGCTTGCCCAGTTCCTATGGCTACACCTTC.

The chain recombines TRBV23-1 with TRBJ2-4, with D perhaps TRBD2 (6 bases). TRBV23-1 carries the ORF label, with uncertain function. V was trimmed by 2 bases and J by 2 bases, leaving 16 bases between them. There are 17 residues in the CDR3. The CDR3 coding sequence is TGCGCCAGCAGTCAACTGGGGGGAAGGAGGTCCAAAAACATTCAGTACTTC. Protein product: CASSQLGGRRSKNIQYF.

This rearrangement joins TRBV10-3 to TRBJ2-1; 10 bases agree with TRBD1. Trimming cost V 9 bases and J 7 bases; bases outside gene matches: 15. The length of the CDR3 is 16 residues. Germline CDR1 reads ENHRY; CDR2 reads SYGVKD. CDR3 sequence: CAISNYLRDRGNEQFF. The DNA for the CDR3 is TGTGCCATATCAAACTATTTGCGGGACAGGGGAAATGAGCAGTTCTTC.

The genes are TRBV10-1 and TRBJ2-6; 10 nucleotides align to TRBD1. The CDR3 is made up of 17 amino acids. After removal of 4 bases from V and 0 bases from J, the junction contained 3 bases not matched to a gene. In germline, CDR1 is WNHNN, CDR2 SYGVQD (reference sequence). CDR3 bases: TGCGCCAGCAGTGGGGGACAGGGGCTCTCTGGGGCCAACGTCCTGACTTTC. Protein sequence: CASSGGQGLSGANVLTF.

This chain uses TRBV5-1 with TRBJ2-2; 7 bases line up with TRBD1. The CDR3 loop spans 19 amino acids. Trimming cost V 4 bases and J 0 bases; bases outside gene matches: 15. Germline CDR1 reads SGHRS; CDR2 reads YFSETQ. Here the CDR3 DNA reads TGCGCCAGCAGCCTGCCATTACAATCACAGGGGCCGAACACCGGGGAGCTGTTTTTT. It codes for CASSLPLQSQGPNTGELFF.

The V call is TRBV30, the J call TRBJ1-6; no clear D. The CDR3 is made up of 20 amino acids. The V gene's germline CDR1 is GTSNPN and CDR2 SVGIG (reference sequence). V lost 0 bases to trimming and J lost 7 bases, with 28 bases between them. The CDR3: CAWSVPASGRPIMGNSPLHF. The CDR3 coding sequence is TGTGCCTGGAGTGTACCCGCTTCCGGGAGACCAATAATGGGCAATTCACCCCTCCACTTT.

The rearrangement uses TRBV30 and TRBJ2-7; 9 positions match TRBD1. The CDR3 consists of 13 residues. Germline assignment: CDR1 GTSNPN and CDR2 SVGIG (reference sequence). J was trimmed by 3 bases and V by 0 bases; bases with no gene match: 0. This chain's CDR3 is CAWSVDRGYEQYF. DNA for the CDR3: TGTGCCTGGAGTGTGGACAGGGGCTACGAGCAGTACTTC.

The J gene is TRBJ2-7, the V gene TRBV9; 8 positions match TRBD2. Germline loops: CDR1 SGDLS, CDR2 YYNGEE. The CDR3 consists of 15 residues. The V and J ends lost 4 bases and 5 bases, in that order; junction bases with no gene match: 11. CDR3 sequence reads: CASSPHLGLDHEQYF. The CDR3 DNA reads TGTGCCAGCAGCCCCCACTTGGGACTAGATCACGAGCAGTACTTC.

The CDR3 nucleotides are TGTGCCAGCAGTTTAGAGGGGGTGGAGGAAAAACTGTTTTTT. As protein: CASSLEGVEEKLFF. This chain joins TRBV28 and TRBJ1-4; D is perhaps TRBD1 (6 bases). With 2 bases removed from V and 8 bases from J, the gap between germline ends came to 12 bases. CDR1 and CDR2 from the germline V gene are MDHEN and SYDVKM. CDR3 length: 14 residues. Complete variable domain (other parts from reference TRBV28 and TRBJ1-4): DVKVTQSSRYLVKRTGEKVFLECVQDMDHENMFWYRQDPGLGLRLIYFSYDVKMKEKGDIPEGYSVSREKKERFSLILESASTNQTSMYLCASSLEGVEEKLFFGSGTQLSVL.

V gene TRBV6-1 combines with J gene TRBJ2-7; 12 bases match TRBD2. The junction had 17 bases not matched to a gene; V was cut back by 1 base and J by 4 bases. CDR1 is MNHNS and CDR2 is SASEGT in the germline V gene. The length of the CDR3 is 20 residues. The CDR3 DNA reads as TGTGCCAGCAGTGAAGGGGTAGGGGCTAGCGGGAGGGCGGAAATGTACGAGCAGTACTTC. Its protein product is CASSEGVGASGRAEMYEQYF.

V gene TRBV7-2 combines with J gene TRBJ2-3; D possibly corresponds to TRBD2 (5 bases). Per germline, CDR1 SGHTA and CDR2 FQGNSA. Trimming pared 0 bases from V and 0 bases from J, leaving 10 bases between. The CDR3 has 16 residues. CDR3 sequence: CASSLAEVLSTDTQYF. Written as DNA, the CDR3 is TGTGCCAGCAGCTTAGCGGAGGTTCTTAGCACAGATACGCAGTATTTT. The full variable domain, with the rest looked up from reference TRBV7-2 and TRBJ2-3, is GAGVSQSPSNKVTEKGKDVELRCDPISGHTALYWYRQSLGQGLEFLIYFQGNSAPDKSGLPSDRFSAERTGGSVSTLTIQRTQQEDSAVYLCASSLAEVLSTDTQYFGPGTRLTVL.

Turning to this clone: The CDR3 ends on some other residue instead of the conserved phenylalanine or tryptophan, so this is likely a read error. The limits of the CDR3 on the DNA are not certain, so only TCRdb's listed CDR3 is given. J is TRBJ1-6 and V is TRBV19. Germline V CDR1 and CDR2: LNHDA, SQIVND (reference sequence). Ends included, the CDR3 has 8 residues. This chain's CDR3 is CASSPKAS.

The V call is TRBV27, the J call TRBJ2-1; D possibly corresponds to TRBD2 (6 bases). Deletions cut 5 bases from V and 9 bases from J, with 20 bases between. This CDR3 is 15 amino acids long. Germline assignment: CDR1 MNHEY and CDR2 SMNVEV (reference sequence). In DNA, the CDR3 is TGTGCCAGCAGTCGGAGGAGGGTACAATATTTTGAGCAGTTCTTC. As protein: CASSRRRVQYFEQFF.

The CDR3 DNA follows: TGTGCCAGCAGCTTAGGGTTGGCGGGTCTTTCTGTTGAACAGTTCTTC. Amino acid sequence: CASSLGLAGLSVEQFF. The chain employs TRBV7-9 and TRBJ2-1, with D possibly matching TRBD2 (5 bases). Trimming took 1 base from V and 13 from J, leaving 23 bases between them. The CDR3 extends over 16 amino acids. CDR1 and CDR2 from the germline V gene are SEHNR and FQNEAQ (reference sequence).

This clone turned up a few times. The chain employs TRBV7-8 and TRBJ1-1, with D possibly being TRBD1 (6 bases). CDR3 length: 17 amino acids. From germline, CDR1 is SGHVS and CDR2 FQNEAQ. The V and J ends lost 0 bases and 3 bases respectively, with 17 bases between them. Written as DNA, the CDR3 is TGTGCCAGCAGCTTAGCTCTCGGGGTGGGGGCGGACACTGAAGCTTTCTTT. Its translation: CASSLALGVGADTEAFF. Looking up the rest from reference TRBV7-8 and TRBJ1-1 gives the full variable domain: GAGVSQSPRYKVAKRGQDVALRCDPISGHVSLFWYQQALGQGPEFLTYFQNEAQLDKSGLPSDRFFAERPEGSVSTLKIQRTQQEDSAVYLCASSLALGVGADTEAFFGQGTRLTVV.